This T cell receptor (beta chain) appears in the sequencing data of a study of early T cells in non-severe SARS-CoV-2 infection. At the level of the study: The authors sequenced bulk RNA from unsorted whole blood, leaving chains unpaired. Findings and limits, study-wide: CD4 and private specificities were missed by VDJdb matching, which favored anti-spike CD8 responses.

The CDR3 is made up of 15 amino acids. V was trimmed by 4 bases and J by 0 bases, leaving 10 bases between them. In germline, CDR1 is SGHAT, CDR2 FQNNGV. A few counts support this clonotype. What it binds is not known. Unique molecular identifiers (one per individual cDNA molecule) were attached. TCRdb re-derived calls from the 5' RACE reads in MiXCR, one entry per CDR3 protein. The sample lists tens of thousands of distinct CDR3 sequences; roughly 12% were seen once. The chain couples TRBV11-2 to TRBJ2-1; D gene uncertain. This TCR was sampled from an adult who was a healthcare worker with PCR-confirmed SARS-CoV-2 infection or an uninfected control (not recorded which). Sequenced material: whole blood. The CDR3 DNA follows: TGTGCCAGCAGCTCGATCTCGCGCTCCTACAATGAGCAGTTCTTC. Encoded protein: CASSSISRSYNEQFF.